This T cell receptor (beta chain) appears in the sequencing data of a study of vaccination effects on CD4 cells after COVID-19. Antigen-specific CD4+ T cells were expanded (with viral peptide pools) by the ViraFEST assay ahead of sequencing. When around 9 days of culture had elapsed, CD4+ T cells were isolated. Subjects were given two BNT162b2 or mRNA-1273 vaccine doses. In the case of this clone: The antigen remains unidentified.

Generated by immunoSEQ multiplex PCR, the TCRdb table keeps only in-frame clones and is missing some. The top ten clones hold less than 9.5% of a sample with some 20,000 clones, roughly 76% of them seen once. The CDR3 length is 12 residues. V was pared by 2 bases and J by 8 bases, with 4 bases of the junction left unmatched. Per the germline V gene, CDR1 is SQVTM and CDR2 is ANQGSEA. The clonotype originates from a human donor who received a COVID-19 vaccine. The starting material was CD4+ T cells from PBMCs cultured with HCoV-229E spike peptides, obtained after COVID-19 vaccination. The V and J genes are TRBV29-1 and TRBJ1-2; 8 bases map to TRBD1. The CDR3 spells CSVEQGAGGYTF. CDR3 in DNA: TGCAGCGTTGAACAGGGGGCAGGAGGCTACACCTTC. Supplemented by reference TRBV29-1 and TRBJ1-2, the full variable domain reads SAVISQKPSRDICQRGTSLTIQCQVDSQVTMMFWYRQQPGQSLTLIATANQGSEATYESGFVIDKFPISRPNLTFSTLTVSNMSPEDSSIYLCSVEQGAGGYTFGSGTRLTVV.